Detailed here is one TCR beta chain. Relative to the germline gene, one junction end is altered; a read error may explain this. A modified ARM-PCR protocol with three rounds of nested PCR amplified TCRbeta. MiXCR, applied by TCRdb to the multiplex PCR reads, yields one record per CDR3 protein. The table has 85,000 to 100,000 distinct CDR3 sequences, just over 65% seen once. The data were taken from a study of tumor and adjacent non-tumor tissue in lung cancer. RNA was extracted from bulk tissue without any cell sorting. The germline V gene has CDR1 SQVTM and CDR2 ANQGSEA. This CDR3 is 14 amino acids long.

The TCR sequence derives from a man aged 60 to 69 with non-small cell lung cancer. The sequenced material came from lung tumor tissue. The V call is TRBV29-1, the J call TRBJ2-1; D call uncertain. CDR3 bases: TGCAGCGCCGACACTTCAAGCTCCTACAATGAGCAGATCTTC. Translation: CSADTSSSYNEQIF.